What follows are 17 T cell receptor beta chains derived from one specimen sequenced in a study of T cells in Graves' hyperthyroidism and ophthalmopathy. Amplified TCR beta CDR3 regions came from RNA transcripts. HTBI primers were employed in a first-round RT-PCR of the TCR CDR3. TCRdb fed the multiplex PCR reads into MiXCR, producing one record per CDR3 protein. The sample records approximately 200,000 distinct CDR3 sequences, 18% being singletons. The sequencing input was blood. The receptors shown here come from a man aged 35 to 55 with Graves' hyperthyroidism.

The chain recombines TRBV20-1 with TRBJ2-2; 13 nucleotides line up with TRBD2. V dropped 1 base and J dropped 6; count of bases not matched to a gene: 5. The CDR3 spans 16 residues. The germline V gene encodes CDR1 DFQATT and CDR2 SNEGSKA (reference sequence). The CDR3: CSARAVLAGGPGELFF. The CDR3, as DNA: TGCAGTGCTAGAGCGGTACTAGCGGGGGGGCCCGGGGAGCTGTTTTTT.

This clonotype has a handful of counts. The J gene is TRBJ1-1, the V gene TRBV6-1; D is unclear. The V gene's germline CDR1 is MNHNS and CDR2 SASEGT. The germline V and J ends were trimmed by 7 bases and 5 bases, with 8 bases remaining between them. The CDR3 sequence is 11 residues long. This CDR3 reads CASKRITEAFF. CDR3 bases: TGTGCCAGCAAAAGGATAACTGAAGCTTTCTTT.

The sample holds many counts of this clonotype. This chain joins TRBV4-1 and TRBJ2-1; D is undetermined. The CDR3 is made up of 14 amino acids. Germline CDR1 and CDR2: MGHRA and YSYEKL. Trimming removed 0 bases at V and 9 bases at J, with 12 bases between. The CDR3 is CASSQDTRLREQFF. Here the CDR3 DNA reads TGCGCCAGCAGCCAAGATACCCGTCTGCGTGAGCAGTTCTTC.

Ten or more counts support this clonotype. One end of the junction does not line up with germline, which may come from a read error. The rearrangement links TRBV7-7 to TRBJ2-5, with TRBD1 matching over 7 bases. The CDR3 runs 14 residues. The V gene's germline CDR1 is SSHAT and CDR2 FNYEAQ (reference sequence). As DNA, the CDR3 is TGTGCTAGCAGCTTAGACAGGGCTGGGGAGACCCAGTACTTC. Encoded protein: CASSLDRAGETQYF.

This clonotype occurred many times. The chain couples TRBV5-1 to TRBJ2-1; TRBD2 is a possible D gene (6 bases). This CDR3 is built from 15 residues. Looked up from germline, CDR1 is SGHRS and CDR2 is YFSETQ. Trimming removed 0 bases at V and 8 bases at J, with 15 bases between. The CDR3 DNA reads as TGCGCCAGCAGCTTGGCCACTAGCCCGAGCGATGAGCAGTTCTTC. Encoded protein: CASSLATSPSDEQFF.

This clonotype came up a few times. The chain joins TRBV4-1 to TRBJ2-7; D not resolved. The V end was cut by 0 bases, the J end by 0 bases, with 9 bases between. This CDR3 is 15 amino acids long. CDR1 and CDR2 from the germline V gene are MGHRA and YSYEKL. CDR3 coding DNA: TGCGCCAGCAGCCAAGATTCAGGTATCTCCTACGAGCAGTACTTC. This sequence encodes CASSQDSGISYEQYF.

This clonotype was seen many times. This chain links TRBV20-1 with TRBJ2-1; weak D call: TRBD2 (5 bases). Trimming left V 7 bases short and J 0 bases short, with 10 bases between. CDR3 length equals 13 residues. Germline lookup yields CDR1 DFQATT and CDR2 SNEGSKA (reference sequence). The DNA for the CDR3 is TGCAGTGGGAGGAGGAGCTCCTACAATGAGCAGTTCTTC. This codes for CSGRRSSYNEQFF.

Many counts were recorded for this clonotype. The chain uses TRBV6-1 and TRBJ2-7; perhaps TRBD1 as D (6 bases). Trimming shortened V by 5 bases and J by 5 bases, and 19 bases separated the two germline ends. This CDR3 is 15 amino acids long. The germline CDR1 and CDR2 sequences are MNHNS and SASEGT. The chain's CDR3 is CASSYRTALIHEQYF. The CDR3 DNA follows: TGTGCCAGCAGTTATCGGACAGCCCTCATCCACGAGCAGTACTTC.

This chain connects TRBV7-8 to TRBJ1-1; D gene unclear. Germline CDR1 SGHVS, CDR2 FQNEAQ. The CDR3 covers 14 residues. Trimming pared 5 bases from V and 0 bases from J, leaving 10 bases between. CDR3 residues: CASSPQLLNTEAFF. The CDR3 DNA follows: TGTGCCAGCAGCCCCCAGCTCCTGAACACTGAAGCTTTCTTT.

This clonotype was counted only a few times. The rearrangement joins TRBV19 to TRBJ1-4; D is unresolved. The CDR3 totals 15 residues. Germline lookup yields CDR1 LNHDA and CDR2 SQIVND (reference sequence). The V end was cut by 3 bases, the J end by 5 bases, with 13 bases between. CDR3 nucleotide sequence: TGTGCCAGTAGTATCGTCAGGTCGCGGAATGAAAAACTGTTTTTT. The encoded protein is CASSIVRSRNEKLFF.

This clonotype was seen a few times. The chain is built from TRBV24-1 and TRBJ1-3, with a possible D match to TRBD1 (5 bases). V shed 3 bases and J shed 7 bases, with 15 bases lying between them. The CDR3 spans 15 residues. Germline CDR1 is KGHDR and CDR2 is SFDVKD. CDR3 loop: CATSDAGEGANTIYF. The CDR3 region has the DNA TGTGCCACCAGTGATGCGGGGGAAGGCGCGAACACCATATATTTT.

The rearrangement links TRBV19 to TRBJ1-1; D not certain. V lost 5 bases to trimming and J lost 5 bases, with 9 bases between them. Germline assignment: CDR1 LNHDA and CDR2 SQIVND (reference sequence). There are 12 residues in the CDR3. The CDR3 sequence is CASSVFGTEAFF. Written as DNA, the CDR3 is TGTGCCAGTAGTGTTTTCGGAACTGAAGCTTTCTTT.

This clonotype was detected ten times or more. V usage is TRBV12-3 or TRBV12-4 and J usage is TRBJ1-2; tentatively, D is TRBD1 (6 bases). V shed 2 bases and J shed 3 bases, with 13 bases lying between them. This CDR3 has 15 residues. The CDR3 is CASSLRGAGDYGYTF. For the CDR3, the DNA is TGTGCCAGCAGTTTACGGGGGGCGGGTGACTATGGCTACACCTTC.

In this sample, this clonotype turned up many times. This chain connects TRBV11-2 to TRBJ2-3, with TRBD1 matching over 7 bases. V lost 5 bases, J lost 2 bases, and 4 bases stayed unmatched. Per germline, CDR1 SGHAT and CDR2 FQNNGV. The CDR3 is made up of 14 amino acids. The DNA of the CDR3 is TGTGCCAGCAGCGTGGACAGGTCCACAGATACGCAGTATTTT. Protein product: CASSVDRSTDTQYF.

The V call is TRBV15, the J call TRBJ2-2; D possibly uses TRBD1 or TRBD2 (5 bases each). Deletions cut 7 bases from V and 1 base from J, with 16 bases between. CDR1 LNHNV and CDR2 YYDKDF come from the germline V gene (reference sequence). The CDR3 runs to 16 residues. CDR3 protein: CATKGTNLGNTGELFF. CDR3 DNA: TGTGCCACCAAAGGGACCAACCTAGGGAACACCGGGGAGCTGTTTTTT. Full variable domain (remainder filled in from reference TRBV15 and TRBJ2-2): DAMVIQNPRYQVTQFGKPVTLSCSQTLNHNVMYWYQQKSSQAPKLLFHYYDKDFNNEADTPDNFQSRRPNTSFCFLDIRSPGLGDTAMYLCATKGTNLGNTGELFFGEGSRLTVL.

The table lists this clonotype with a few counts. The DNA of the CDR3 is TGTGCCAGCAGCGGGCGACAGGGATCTAATTCACCCCTCCACTTT. It yields the protein CASSGRQGSNSPLHF. This sequence joins TRBV11-1 and TRBJ1-6; 7 bases fit TRBD1. The J segment lost 6 bases and the V segment lost 5 bases, leaving 7 bases of the junction unmatched. CDR1 is SGHAT, CDR2 FQDESV, per germline (reference sequence). This CDR3 comprises 15 residues.

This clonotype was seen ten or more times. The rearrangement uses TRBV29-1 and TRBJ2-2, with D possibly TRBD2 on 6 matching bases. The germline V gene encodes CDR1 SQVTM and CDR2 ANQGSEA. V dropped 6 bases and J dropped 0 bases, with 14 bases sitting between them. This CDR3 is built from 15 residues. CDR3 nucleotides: TGCAGCGTGCGAACTAGCATCGCGAACACCGGGGAGCTGTTTTTT. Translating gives CSVRTSIANTGELFF.